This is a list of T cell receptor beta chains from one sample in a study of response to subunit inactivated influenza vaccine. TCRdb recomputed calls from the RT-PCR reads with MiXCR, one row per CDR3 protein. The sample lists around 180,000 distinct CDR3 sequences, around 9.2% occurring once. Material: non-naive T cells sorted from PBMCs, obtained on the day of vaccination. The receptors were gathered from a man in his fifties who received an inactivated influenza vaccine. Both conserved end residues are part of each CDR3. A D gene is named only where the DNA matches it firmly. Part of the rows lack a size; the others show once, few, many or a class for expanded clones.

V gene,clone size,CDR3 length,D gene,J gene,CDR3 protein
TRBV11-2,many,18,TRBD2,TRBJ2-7,CASSLVGTSSQISYEQYF
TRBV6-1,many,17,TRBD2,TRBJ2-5,CASRTSRSGRAGETQYF
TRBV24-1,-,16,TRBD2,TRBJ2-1,CATSDPLAGGLSEQFF
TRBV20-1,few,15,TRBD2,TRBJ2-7,CSASGAAGGGYEQYF
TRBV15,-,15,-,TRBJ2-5,CATSRGRGGQETQYF
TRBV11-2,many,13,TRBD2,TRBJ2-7,CASSPGLAREQYF
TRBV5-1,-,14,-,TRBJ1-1,CASSSGDRASEAFF
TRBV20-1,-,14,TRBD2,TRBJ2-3,CSARDPRETDTQYF
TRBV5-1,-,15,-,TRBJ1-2,CASSLGDGSNYGYTF
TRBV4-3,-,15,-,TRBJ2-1,CASSQIYSHFNEQFF
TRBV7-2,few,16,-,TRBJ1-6,CASSLAPGWYNSPLHF
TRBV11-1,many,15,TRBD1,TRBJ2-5,CASSFTGGTLETQYF
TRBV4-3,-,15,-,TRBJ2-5,CASSQDRSRVETQYF
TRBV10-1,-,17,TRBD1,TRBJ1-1,CASSDRRHGQGAYEAFF
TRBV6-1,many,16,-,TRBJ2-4,CASSPGSEIAKNIQYF
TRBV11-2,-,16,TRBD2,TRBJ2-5,CASSWGTSGRQETQYF
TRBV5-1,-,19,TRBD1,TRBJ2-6,CASSLDAGGVFSGANVLTF
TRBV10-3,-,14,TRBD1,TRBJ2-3,CATGGTGGSDTQYF
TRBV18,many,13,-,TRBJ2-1,CAGGTSSYNEQFF
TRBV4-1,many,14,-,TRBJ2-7,CASSQGPGTYEQYF
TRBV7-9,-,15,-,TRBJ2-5,CASSLAAGYGETQYF
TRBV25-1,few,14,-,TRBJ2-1,CASSGSALVGEQFF
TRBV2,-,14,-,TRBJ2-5,CASARSSVAETQYF
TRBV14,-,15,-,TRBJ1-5,CASSQGGGGLQPQHF
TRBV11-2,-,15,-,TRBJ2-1,CASSLDPSPGAGQFF
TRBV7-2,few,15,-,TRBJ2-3,CASSQRGPGVDTQYF
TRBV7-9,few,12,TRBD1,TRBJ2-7,CASSLEGAEQYF
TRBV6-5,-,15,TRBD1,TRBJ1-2,CASSYGDRIHYGYTF
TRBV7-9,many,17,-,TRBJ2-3,CASSSQGLRRSTDTQYF
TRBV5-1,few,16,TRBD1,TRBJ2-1,CASSNNPGQVYNEQFF
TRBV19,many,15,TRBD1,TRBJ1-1,CASSIVGTANTEAFF
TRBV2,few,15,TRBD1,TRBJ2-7,CASMTSGQGSNEQYF
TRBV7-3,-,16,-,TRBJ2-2,CASSTGPRQYGGELFF
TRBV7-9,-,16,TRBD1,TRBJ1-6,CASSLNTGGNNSPLHF
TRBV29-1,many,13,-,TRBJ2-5,CSVEGPSQETQYF
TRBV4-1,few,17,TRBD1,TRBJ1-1,CASSQETGGARNTEAFF
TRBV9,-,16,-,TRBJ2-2,CASSVDLGGNTGELFF
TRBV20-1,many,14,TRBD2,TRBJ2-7,CSAKTSGTSGEQYF
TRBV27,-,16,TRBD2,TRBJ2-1,CASSPRLAGYYNEQFF
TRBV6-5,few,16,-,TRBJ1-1,CASSYYGSGGHTEAFF
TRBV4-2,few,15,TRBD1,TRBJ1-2,CASSQEGTDNYGYTF